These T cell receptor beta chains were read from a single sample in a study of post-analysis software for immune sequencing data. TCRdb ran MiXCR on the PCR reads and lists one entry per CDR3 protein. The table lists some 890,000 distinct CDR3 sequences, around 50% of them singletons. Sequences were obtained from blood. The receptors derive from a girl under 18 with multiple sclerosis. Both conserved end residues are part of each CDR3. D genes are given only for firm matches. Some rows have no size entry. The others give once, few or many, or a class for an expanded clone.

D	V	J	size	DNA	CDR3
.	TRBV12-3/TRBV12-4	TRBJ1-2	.	TGTGCCAGCAGTCCCAGGGATACTAAGAGGGGACGAGCTAACTATGGCTACACCTTC	CASSPRDTKRGRANYGYTF
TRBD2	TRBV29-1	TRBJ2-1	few	TGCAGCGTTGAACCGAGCGGGAGCTCCTACAATGAGCAGTTCTTC	CSVEPSGSSYNEQFF
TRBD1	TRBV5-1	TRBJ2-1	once	TGCGCCAGCAGCGCCGGACAGGGAGAGGTCTACAATGAGCAGTTCTTC	CASSAGQGEVYNEQFF
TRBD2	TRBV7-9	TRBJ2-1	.	TGTGCCAGCAGCCGGGATAGGACGGGAGGTATCGGCTCAGTGCAGTTCTTC	CASSRDRTGGIGSVQFF
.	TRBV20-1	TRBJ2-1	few	TGCAGTGCTAGGGGCAGGCCCGGCCAATACAATGAGCAGTTCTTC	CSARGRPGQYNEQFF
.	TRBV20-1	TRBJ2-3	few	TGCAGTGCTATAGTTTGGGACACCCCGCCGGATACGCAGTATTTT	CSAIVWDTPPDTQYF
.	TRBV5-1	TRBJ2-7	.	TGCGCCAGCAGCTTGGCTCCTGACTCCTACGAGCAGTACTTC	CASSLAPDSYEQYF
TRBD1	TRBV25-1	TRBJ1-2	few	TGTGCCAGCAGTCTCGCCGGGACAGGGGCCGCTGGCTACACCTTC	CASSLAGTGAAGYTF
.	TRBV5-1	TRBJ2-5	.	TGCGCCAGCACCGTGTTGCCAGGGGGGCGAGAGACCCAGTACTTC	CASTVLPGGRETQYF
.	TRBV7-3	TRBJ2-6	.	TGTGCCAGCAGCTTAGGGGTGGGGCCTGGGGCCAACGTCCTGACTTTC	CASSLGVGPGANVLTF
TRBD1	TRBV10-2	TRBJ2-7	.	TGCGCCAGCCGGGACAGGAGCTCCTACGAGCAGTACTTC	CASRDRSSYEQYF
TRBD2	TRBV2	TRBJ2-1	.	TGTGCCAGCAGTCCAACTAGCGGGGGGCTCAATGAGCAGTTCTTC	CASSPTSGGLNEQFF
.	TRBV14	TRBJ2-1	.	TGTGCCAGCACGCCGGGACAAACGGGCTATGAGCAGTTCTTC	CASTPGQTGYEQFF
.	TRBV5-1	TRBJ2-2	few	TGCGCCAGCAGCTTGGCCAGCTATAACACCGGGGAGCTGTTTTTT	CASSLASYNTGELFF
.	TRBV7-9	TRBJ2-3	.	TGTGCCAGCGAAGGTGGATCCAGGGTAGATACGCAGTATTTT	CASEGGSRVDTQYF
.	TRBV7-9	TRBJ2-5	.	TGTGCCAGCAGCCCCCAGACAGACTTAAAACAAGAGACCCAGTACTTC	CASSPQTDLKQETQYF
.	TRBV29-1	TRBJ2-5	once	TGCAGCGTTGAGAGGATCGTCCAAGAGACCCAGTACTTC	CSVERIVQETQYF
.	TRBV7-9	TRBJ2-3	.	TGTGCCAGCAGTCGGGCCCGAGGAACAGATACGCAGTATTTT	CASSRARGTDTQYF
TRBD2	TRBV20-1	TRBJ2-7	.	TGCAGTGCTAGAGACCGGACTAGCGGGAGAAGCGAGCAGTACTTC	CSARDRTSGRSEQYF
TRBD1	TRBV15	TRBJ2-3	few	TGTGCCACCAGCCCCGCAAGGGGGACAGGCACAGATACGCAGTATTTT	CATSPARGTGTDTQYF
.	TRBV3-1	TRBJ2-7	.	TGTGCCAGCAGCCCGTACGGGAATAGGGAGCAGTACTTC	CASSPYGNREQYF
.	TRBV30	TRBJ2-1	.	TGTGCCTGGAACCCGCTAGTCTTCGACAATGAGCAGTTCTTC	CAWNPLVFDNEQFF
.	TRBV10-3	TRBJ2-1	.	TGTGCCATCAGTGATAGCGGAAAGAGGCCTGAGCAGTTCTTC	CAISDSGKRPEQFF
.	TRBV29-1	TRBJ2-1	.	TGCAGCTGCCCCGGCTACAATGAGCAGTTCTTC	CSCPGYNEQFF
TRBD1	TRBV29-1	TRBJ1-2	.	TGCAGCGTTGAAGATCAGAGGGGGCGCGGCTATGGCTACACCTTC	CSVEDQRGRGYGYTF
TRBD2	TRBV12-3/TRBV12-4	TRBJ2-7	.	TGTGCCAGCAGTGGGACTAGCGCCGAGGATTACTACGAGCAGTACTTC	CASSGTSAEDYYEQYF
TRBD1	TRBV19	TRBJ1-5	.	TGTGCCAGTGGCCCAGGACAGGGTCGAACAAATCAGCCCCAGCATTTT	CASGPGQGRTNQPQHF
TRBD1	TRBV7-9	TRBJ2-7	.	TGTGCCAGCAGCTCTAATACTTTTGAGGGACAGGGGACCCCCTCCTACGAGCAGTACTTC	CASSSNTFEGQGTPSYEQYF
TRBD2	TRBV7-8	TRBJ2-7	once	TGTGCCAGCAGCTTAGGGCTAGCGGCCCTCTACGAGCAGTACTTC	CASSLGLAALYEQYF
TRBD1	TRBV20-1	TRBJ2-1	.	TGCAGTGCGTTAACCGGGACAGGGATCGGCAATGAGCAGTTCTTC	CSALTGTGIGNEQFF
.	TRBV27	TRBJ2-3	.	TGTGCCAGTAGTTTGGCTGGGGGAAATACGCAGTATTTT	CASSLAGGNTQYF
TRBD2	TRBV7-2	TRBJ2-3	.	TGTGCCAGCCTAGAGCGGGGGGGCACAGATACGCAGTATTTT	CASLERGGTDTQYF
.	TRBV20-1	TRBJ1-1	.	TGCAGTGCTAGCGGGATCGCTCCTGAAGCTTTCTTT	CSASGIAPEAFF
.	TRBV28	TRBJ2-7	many	TGTGCCAGCAGTTTGGTGACAGTCTTATTCTCCTACGAGCAGTACTTC	CASSLVTVLFSYEQYF
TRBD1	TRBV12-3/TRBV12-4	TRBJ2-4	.	TGTGCCAGCGGACCGACAGGGAAGAACATTCAGTACTTC	CASGPTGKNIQYF
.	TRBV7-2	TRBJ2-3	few	TGTGCCAGCAGCTTAGTAGTCTTGGCGGAAGTGAGAGATACGCAGTATTTT	CASSLVVLAEVRDTQYF
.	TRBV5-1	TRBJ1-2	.	TGCGCCAGCAACCTCATCGGGATGAGCTATGGCTACACCTTC	CASNLIGMSYGYTF
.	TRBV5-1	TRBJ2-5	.	TGCGCCAGCAGCCCCCGTCACGGCGGATCTGATGAGCAGTACTTC	CASSPRHGGSDEQYF
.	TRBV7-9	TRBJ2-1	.	TGTGCCAGCAGCTTACTGGGAACGGGCTTCTCCTACAATGAGCAGTTCTTC	CASSLLGTGFSYNEQFF
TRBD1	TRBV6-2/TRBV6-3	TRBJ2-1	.	TGTGCCAGCAGTTCGGGGGACAGGGTTTTGTGGGAGTTCTTC	CASSSGDRVLWEFF
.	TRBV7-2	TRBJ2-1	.	TGTGCCAGCAGCTCCTCTAGACCCGAAGAAGAGCAGTTCTTC	CASSSSRPEEEQFF
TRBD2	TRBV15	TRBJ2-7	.	TGTGCCACCAGCAGAGGGGGTCTAGCGGGGTCCTACGAGCAGTACTTC	CATSRGGLAGSYEQYF
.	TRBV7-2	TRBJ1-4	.	TGTGCCAGCACCCCCAACCCGGGCGCAGGTGAAAAACTGTTTTTT	CASTPNPGAGEKLFF
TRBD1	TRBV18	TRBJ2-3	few	TGTGCCAGCTCACCACAGCCCCAGGGGGCAGATACGCAGTATTTT	CASSPQPQGADTQYF
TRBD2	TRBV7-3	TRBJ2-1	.	TGTGCCAGCAGCTTGGCGGGGACTAGTGGCTATGAGCAGTTCTTC	CASSLAGTSGYEQFF
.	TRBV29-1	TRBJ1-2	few	TGCAGCGTTAAAGCGTCGGACAGTAGGGGCTACACCTTC	CSVKASDSRGYTF
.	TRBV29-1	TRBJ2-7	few	TGCAGCGTTGGGCCGACAGCAGCCTACGAGCAGTACTTC	CSVGPTAAYEQYF
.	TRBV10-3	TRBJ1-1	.	TGTGCCATCAGTGGCCGAAACACTGAAGCTTTCTTT	CAISGRNTEAFF
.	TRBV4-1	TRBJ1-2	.	TGCGCCAGCAGCCAAGAATGGGGATTAGGCGGCTACACCTTC	CASSQEWGLGGYTF
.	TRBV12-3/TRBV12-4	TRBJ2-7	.	TGTGCCGGCCGCAGGGACACCTACGAGCAGTACTTC	CAGRRDTYEQYF